Presented here are 24 T cell receptor beta chains from one specimen sequenced in a study of blood T cell repertoires in COVID-19. The method was immunoSEQ multiplex PCR; TCRdb's version includes in-frame clones alone and lacks a portion of them. The sample lists a few hundred thousand clones, around 84% occurring once. The sample consisted of PBMCs or T cells enriched from blood (not recorded which). These TCRs come from a man aged 25 to 40 with acute COVID-19.

The V and J genes are TRBV6-5 and TRBJ2-7, with 9 bases fitting TRBD1. V dropped 4 bases and J dropped 2; count of bases not matched to a gene: 3. Germline V gene sequence: CDR1 MNHEY, CDR2 SVGAGI. The CDR3 has 14 amino acids. The CDR3 bases are TGTGCCAGCAGTTTCTGGACAGGGGCCTACGAGCAGTACGTC. The encoded protein is CASSFWTGAYEQYV.

V gene TRBV10-1 combines with J gene TRBJ2-3; 7 bases match TRBD2. The CDR3 contains 16 residues. Germline V CDR1 and CDR2: WNHNN, SYGVQD (reference sequence). The V gene end was trimmed by 3 bases and the J gene end by 0 bases; junction bases not matched to a gene: 6. The CDR3 nucleotides are TGCGCCAGCAGTGAAGACCCGCGGGGGAGCACAGATACGCAGTATTTT. Residues: CASSEDPRGSTDTQYF.

The rearrangement links TRBV7-2 to TRBJ2-1; 8 nucleotides agree with TRBD2. Germline-derived CDR1 and CDR2 are SGHTA and FQGNSA. The junction had 9 bases not matched to a gene; V was cut back by 5 bases and J by 9 bases. This CDR3 has 14 residues. The CDR3 region is CASSLSGSGGEQFF. The CDR3 nucleotides read TGTGCCAGCAGCCTCAGCGGGAGTGGTGGTGAGCAGTTCTTC.

The CDR3 sequence is CATSSGRGETQYF. CDR3 DNA: TGTGCCACCAGCAGCGGAAGGGGAGAGACCCAGTACTTC. This chain links TRBV15 with TRBJ2-5, with D possibly TRBD1 on 5 matching bases. Germline CDR1 LNHNV, CDR2 YYDKDF (reference sequence). V gave up 3 bases and J gave up 4 bases, with 9 bases separating them. The CDR3 loop spans 13 amino acids.

V gene TRBV18 combines with J gene TRBJ1-4; 10 nucleotides line up with TRBD1. Germline V lookup: CDR1 KGHSH, CDR2 LQKENI. The CDR3 runs 15 residues. With V trimmed by 6 bases and J by 5 bases, 6 bases remained unmatched. This CDR3 reads CASSPDRGQNEKLFF. The CDR3 DNA sequence: TGTGCCAGCTCCCCCGACAGGGGGCAAAATGAAAAACTGTTTTTT.

The chain has TRBV28 and TRBJ2-5; TRBD2 aligns across 8 bases. V shed 7 bases and J 4 bases; nucleotides not matched to a gene: 8. The length of the CDR3 is 14 residues. Looked up from germline, CDR1 is MDHEN and CDR2 is SYDVKM. Written as DNA, the CDR3 is TGTGCCAGCACCTCGGGGGGGGTTGGAGAGACCCAGTACTTC. Translating gives CASTSGGVGETQYF.

The CDR3 DNA reads TGTGCCAGCAGTCAGAGGTCCTACAATGAGCAGTTCTTC. Translating gives CASSQRSYNEQFF. The chain recombines TRBV13 with TRBJ2-1, with D uncertain. The germline gives CDR1 PRHDT, CDR2 FYEKMQ (reference sequence). Trimming shortened V by 6 bases and J by 1 base, and 7 bases separated the two germline ends. CDR3 length: 13 amino acids.

The V call is TRBV7-2, the J call TRBJ1-6, with TRBD1 matching over 9 bases. Germline values: CDR1 SGHTA, CDR2 FQGNSA. V trimming: 5 bases; J trimming: 4 bases; junction bases outside the gene matches: 6. CDR3 length: 16 amino acids. CDR3 in DNA: TGTGCCAGCAGCGGAACGGACAGGGGATATAATTCACCCCTCCACTTT. Protein: CASSGTDRGYNSPLHF.

This chain connects TRBV28 to TRBJ2-7; D gene uncertain. This CDR3 contains 14 residues. The germline V gene has CDR1 MDHEN and CDR2 SYDVKM. Trimming shortened V by 1 base and J by 7 bases, and 14 bases separated the two germline ends. This CDR3 is CASSLSRGAREQYV. The CDR3 bases are TGTGCCAGCAGTTTATCCCGAGGAGCTCGGGAGCAGTACGTC.

A few counts support this clone. The rearrangement joins TRBV29-1 to TRBJ2-5; TRBD1 aligns across 9 bases. The trim removed 7 bases at V and 2 bases at J, leaving 17 bases unmatched. Germline V gene sequence: CDR1 SQVTM, CDR2 ANQGSEA. This CDR3 has 17 amino acids. The CDR3 here is CSASSGQGILRQETQYF. CDR3 coding DNA: TGCAGCGCAAGCTCTGGACAGGGGATTCTTAGGCAAGAGACCCAGTACTTC.

The V call is TRBV6-6, the J call TRBJ2-1; TRBD2 agrees at 8 bases. Germline V gene lookup returns CDR1 MNHNY and CDR2 SVGAGI (reference sequence). Unmatched junction bases numbered 9, after V lost 2 bases and J lost 9 bases. The CDR3 contains 15 residues. CDR3 DNA: TGTGCCAGCAGTTACCCTTCGGGGGGGGCGGGTGAGCAGTTCTTC. Residues: CASSYPSGGAGEQFF.

The chain uses TRBV28 and TRBJ2-2; a possible D gene is TRBD1 (6 bases). V gave up 5 bases and J gave up 7 bases, with 23 bases separating them. Germline values: CDR1 MDHEN, CDR2 SYDVKM. The CDR3 has 17 amino acids. The CDR3 sequence: CASSPLGQGTEGGELFF. CDR3 sequence (DNA): TGTGCCAGCAGTCCCTTGGGCCAGGGGACCGAGGGCGGGGAGCTGTTTTTT.

This clone was observed a single time. The chain couples TRBV6-5 to TRBJ2-7, with unresolved D. This CDR3 is built from 10 residues. CDR1 is MNHEY and CDR2 is SVGAGI in the germline V gene. This CDR3 reads CASGSFEQYV. The CDR3 bases are TGTGCCAGCGGTTCCTTCGAGCAGTACGTC.

CDR3 amino acids: CASSLVAGPGGAEAFF. DNA of the CDR3: TGCGCCAGCAGCTTGGTGGCAGGTCCTGGGGGGGCTGAAGCTTTCTTT. V is TRBV5-1 and J is TRBJ1-1, with D possibly being TRBD1 (5 bases). Germline V lookup: CDR1 SGHRS, CDR2 YFSETQ. The CDR3 is 16 amino acids. Trimming removed 0 bases at V and 6 bases at J, with 18 bases between.

The rearrangement links TRBV27 to TRBJ2-1; 7 bases are a match to TRBD2. The CDR3 is 14 residues long. CDR1 is MNHEY, CDR2 SMNVEV, per germline (reference sequence). Trimming removed 3 bases from V and 9 bases from J; junction bases left unmatched: 8. CDR3 coding DNA: TGTGCCAGCAGTTTGGCGGTTGGGAGGGGTGAGCAGTTCTTC. Protein product: CASSLAVGRGEQFF.

Points on this clone: The junction departs from the called germline gene at one end, perhaps through a read error. This sequence joins TRBV12-3 or TRBV12-4 and TRBJ1-2; no firm D call. The CDR3 is 13 amino acids. CDR3 nucleotide sequence: TGTGCCAGCAGTTTGCCCGCTACCTATGACTACACCTTC. Protein product: CASSLPATYDYTF.

The V call is TRBV28, the J call TRBJ1-2; 9 bases are shared with TRBD1. CDR3 length: 17 amino acids. CDR1 is MDHEN, CDR2 SYDVKM, per germline. V gave up 4 bases and J gave up 0 bases; unmatched junction bases: 9. The CDR3 region has the DNA TGTGCCAGCAGTTCATCCGGACAGGGGTCGGCTAACTATGGCTACACCTTC. It specifies CASSSSGQGSANYGYTF.

The rearrangement joins TRBV7-2 to TRBJ2-2; possible D gene TRBD1, 5 bases. CDR1 and CDR2 from the germline V gene are SGHTA and FQGNSA. V was clipped by 3 bases and J by 7 bases, with 12 bases between them. The CDR3 is made up of 14 amino acids. The CDR3 DNA reads as TGTGCCAGCAGCTTCTTAGGGGTTGGCGGGGAGCTGTTTTTT. Its protein is CASSFLGVGGELFF.

V is TRBV4-2 and J is TRBJ2-3; D is perhaps TRBD2 (6 bases). This CDR3 is 16 amino acids long. Trimming took off 1 base at V and 2 bases at J, with 13 bases between the two ends. The germline CDR1 and CDR2 sequences are LGHNA and YNFKEQ. In DNA, the CDR3 is TGTGCCAGCAGCCAAGGGCCGGGGGAAAACACAGATACGCAGTATTTT. Its protein is CASSQGPGENTDTQYF.

This clone occurred once. The chain recombines TRBV24-1 with TRBJ2-1; D may be TRBD2 (5 bases). Trimming took off 4 bases at V and 3 bases at J, with 9 bases between the two ends. Germline V gene sequence: CDR1 KGHDR, CDR2 SFDVKD. The CDR3 is 14 amino acids. CDR3 in DNA: TGTGCCACCAGTGAGGCCCGGGGCTACAATGAGCAGTTCTTC. Its translation: CATSEARGYNEQFF.

V is TRBV6-5 and J is TRBJ1-3, with D perhaps matching TRBD1 (5 bases). CDR3 length: 14 amino acids. Trimming took 10 bases from V and 4 from J, leaving 17 bases between them. Germline V lookup: CDR1 MNHEY, CDR2 SVGAGI. The CDR3 spells CAIEDWTPGNTIYF. DNA for the CDR3: TGTGCCATTGAAGATTGGACACCGGGAAACACCATATATTTT.

As for this clone: At one of its ends the junction is not consistent with the germline gene, which may arise from a read error. In DNA form, the CDR3 reads TGTGCCAGCAGCCAAACTCAGGTATCGAACACTGAAGCTTTCTTT. As protein: CASSQTQVSNTEAFF. V is TRBV5-1 and J is TRBJ1-1; no definite D call. CDR3 length: 15 amino acids. Germline V gene data show CDR1 as SGHRS and CDR2 as YFSETQ.

The chain uses TRBV9 and TRBJ1-2; 10 positions agree with TRBD1. The CDR3 extends over 16 amino acids. J lost 4 bases, V lost 0 bases, and 6 bases had no gene match. The V gene's germline CDR1 is SGDLS and CDR2 YYNGEE. The CDR3 DNA sequence: TGTGCCAGCAGCGTAGGCGGGACAGGGGCCAGCTATGGCTACACCTTC. Protein: CASSVGGTGASYGYTF.

This chain joins TRBV6-5 and TRBJ2-7, with TRBD1 identical over 7 bases. V lost 8 bases, J lost 0 bases, and 10 bases stayed unmatched. The CDR3 loop spans 15 amino acids. The V gene's germline CDR1 is MNHEY and CDR2 SVGAGI. CDR3 in amino acids: CASPPDRASSYEQYV. The CDR3 bases are TGTGCCAGCCCCCCTGACAGGGCAAGCTCCTACGAGCAGTACGTC.